This T cell receptor beta chain was sequenced for a study of long-term antiretroviral therapy in people with HIV. Each contributor possessed a minimum of one pre-ART and a minimum of two post-ART PBMC samples. Going into DNA extraction, samples held about 0.85-11 million cryopreserved PBMC. They ran version v3.0 of the immunoSEQ assay at survey level. The method was immunoSEQ multiplex PCR; TCRdb's version includes in-frame clones alone and lacks a portion of them. This table has 25,000 to 40,000 clones, 97% appearing once. About this clone: Its specificity is not known.

Findings of the study overall: Blood specimens, gathered between the mid-2000s and the late 2010s, were possibly obtained under older ART regimens. An increase in diversity followed ART, yet levels stayed below transplant donor controls.

This CDR3 contains 14 residues. The germline CDR1 and CDR2 sequences are SEHNR and FQNEAQ (reference sequence). After removal of 11 bases from V and 3 bases from J, the junction contained 12 bases not matched to a gene. The clonotype originates from a man aged 25-40 years with HIV. Here the sequenced sample was unsorted PBMCs, taken 7.6 years after starting antiretroviral therapy. The J gene is TRBJ2-5, the V gene TRBV7-9; 7 bases agree with TRBD2. CDR3 protein: CAGSREGREETQYF. The CDR3, as DNA: TGTGCCGGATCAAGGGAGGGTAGGGAAGAGACCCAGTACTTC.